This TCR beta chain originates from a study of shared clonotypes between healthy human individuals. Study results and limitations: Sorted-subset samples were not fully sequenced, rarefaction indicated.

Profiling relied on immunoSEQ multiplex PCR, and the TCRdb table lists in-frame clones only, not all of them. The table records 2 million to 2.5 million clones, just under 95% of them present only once. A remark on this clone: The antigen remains undetermined.

Germline CDR1 is SEHNR and CDR2 is FQNEAQ (reference sequence). Trimming pared 5 bases from V and 1 base from J, leaving 17 bases between. CDR3 length: 17 amino acids. The sequence came from a man aged 18 to 29 in good health. Some clones in this sample may be carry-over from other donors' samples. Sequencing was carried out using naive CD4+ T cells from PBMCs. Subset described: CD45RA+ positively selected. This sequence joins TRBV7-9 and TRBJ2-2; maybe TRBD2 (6 bases). The CDR3 nucleotides read TGTGCCAGCAGCCCCGGCGCCGGGACTCGGAACACCGGGGAGCTGTTTTTT. Protein sequence: CASSPGAGTRNTGELFF. The full variable domain, completed using reference TRBV7-9 and TRBJ2-2, is DTGVSQNPRHKITKRGQNVTFRCDPISEHNRLYWYRQTLGQGPEFLTYFQNEAQLEKSRLLSDRFSAERPKGSFSTLEIQRTEQGDSAMYLCASSPGAGTRNTGELFFGEGSRLTVL.